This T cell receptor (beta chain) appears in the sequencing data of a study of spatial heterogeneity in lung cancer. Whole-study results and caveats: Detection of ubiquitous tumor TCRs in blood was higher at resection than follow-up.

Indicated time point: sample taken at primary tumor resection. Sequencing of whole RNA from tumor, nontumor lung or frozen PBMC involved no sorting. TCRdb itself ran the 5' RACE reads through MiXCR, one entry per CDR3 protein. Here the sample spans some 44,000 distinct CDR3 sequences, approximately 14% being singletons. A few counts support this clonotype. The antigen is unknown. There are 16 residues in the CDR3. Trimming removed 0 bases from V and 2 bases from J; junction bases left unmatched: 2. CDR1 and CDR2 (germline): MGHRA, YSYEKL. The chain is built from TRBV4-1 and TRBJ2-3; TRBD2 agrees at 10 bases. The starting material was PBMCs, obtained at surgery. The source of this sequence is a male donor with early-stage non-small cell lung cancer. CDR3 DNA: TGCGCCAGCAGCCAAGAACTAGCGGGGACCACAGATACGCAGTATTTT. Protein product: CASSQELAGTTDTQYF.